The next 31 T cell receptor beta chains were all read from a single sample in a study of blood T cell repertoires in COVID-19. Profiling relied on immunoSEQ multiplex PCR, and the TCRdb table lists in-frame clones only, not all of them. The sample has about 190,000 clones; approximately 78% are singletons. The sample taken for sequencing was peripheral blood. Receptors were obtained from a woman older than 75 with active or convalescent COVID-19.

The rearrangement uses TRBV15 and TRBJ2-1; 9 bases fit TRBD2. CDR1 and CDR2 (germline): LNHNV, YYDKDF (reference sequence). The CDR3 covers 16 residues. J gave up 4 bases and V 4 bases, and 8 bases lay outside the gene matches. Here the CDR3 reads CATSTWAGGLYNEQFF. The CDR3 region has the DNA TGTGCCACCAGCACGTGGGCGGGGGGGTTGTACAATGAGCAGTTCTTC. Filled out from reference TRBV15 and TRBJ2-1, the complete variable domain reads DAMVIQNPRYQVTQFGKPVTLSCSQTLNHNVMYWYQQKSSQAPKLLFHYYDKDFNNEADTPDNFQSRRPNTSFCFLDIRSPGLGDTAMYLCATSTWAGGLYNEQFFGPGTRLTVL.

The J gene is TRBJ1-5, the V gene TRBV4-1; D is possibly TRBD1 (5 bases). The germline gives CDR1 MGHRA, CDR2 YSYEKL. Trimming pared 1 base from V and 2 bases from J, leaving 15 bases between. This CDR3 has 17 residues. The CDR3 nucleotides read TGCGCCAGCAGCCAAGCTGAGGGGCGGGGGGGCAATCAGCCCCAGCATTTT. Protein sequence: CASSQAEGRGGNQPQHF.

The chain has TRBV15 and TRBJ2-7; a weak D match, TRBD2 (5 bases). Germline V gives CDR1 LNHNV, CDR2 YYDKDF (reference sequence). The CDR3 covers 15 residues. The ends were cut back, 4 bases at V and 3 bases at J, with 16 bases in the middle. The CDR3 bases are TGTGCCACCAGCAACCCGGGATTAAAGATCTACGAGCAGTACTTC. The encoded protein is CATSNPGLKIYEQYF.

The rearrangement joins TRBV6-1 to TRBJ1-4, with 10 bases aligning to TRBD1. This CDR3 is 20 amino acids long. CDR1 and CDR2 from the germline V gene are MNHNS and SASEGT. The ends lost 1 base at V and 1 base at J; junction bases unmatched: 12. CDR3 DNA sequence: TGTGCCAGCAGTGAAGGCTGGACAGGGGGTATGGTGGGAACTAATGAAAAACTGTTTTTT. Protein sequence: CASSEGWTGGMVGTNEKLFF.

This clone was detected only once. V gene TRBV5-4 combines with J gene TRBJ2-7; the D gene is possibly TRBD2 (5 bases). The CDR3 is 13 amino acids. V gave up 2 bases and J gave up 5 bases, with 11 bases separating them. Germline V gene sequence: CDR1 SGHNT, CDR2 YYREEE (reference sequence). CDR3 region: CASSLSLGDEQYF. In DNA form, the CDR3 reads TGTGCCAGCAGCTTATCCCTCGGGGACGAGCAGTACTTC. Complete variable domain (other parts from reference TRBV5-4 and TRBJ2-7): ETGVTQSPTHLIKTRGQQVTLRCSSQSGHNTVSWYQQALGQGPQFIFQYYREEENGRGNFPPRFSGLQFPNYSSELNVNALELDDSALYLCASSLSLGDEQYFGPGTRLTVT.

This sequence joins TRBV19 and TRBJ2-2; TRBD1 matches at 8 bases. Germline V gene lookup returns CDR1 LNHDA and CDR2 SQIVND (reference sequence). The CDR3 totals 16 residues. Unmatched junction bases numbered 11, after V lost 5 bases and J lost 6 bases. This CDR3 reads CASSSPGGLFPGELFF. CDR3 DNA sequence: TGTGCCAGTAGTTCACCAGGGGGCTTGTTCCCCGGGGAGCTGTTTTTT. Based on the CDR3 plus reference TRBV19 and TRBJ2-2, the full variable domain is DGGITQSPKYLFRKEGQNVTLSCEQNLNHDAMYWYRQDPGQGLRLIYYSQIVNDFQKGDIAEGYSVSREKKESFPLTVTSAQKNPTAFYLCASSSPGGLFPGELFFGEGSRLTVL.

The rearrangement joins TRBV18 to TRBJ1-6; TRBD1 agrees at 7 bases. CDR1 KGHSH and CDR2 LQKENI come from the germline V gene. V lost 7 bases and J lost 7; bases outside the gene matches: 7. The CDR3 spans 14 residues. The CDR3 nucleotides are TGTGCCAGCTGTTCAGGGGGTAGGAATTCACCCCTCCACTTT. Encoded protein: CASCSGGRNSPLHF.

This clone was seen a handful of times. V gene TRBV19 combines with J gene TRBJ1-5; tentatively, D is TRBD1 (6 bases). Germline loops: CDR1 LNHDA, CDR2 SQIVND (reference sequence). The CDR3 has 13 residues. The V end lost 8 bases, the J end lost 3 bases, and 11 bases lay between the germline ends. This CDR3 is CASEGQNNQPQHF. CDR3 sequence (DNA): TGTGCCAGTGAAGGACAGAACAATCAGCCCCAGCATTTT.

The rearrangement uses TRBV5-5 and TRBJ2-2, with D perhaps TRBD2 (5 bases). CDR1 and CDR2 (germline): SGHKS, YYEKEE (reference sequence). V lost 2 bases and J 2 bases, leaving 13 bases between the germline ends. The CDR3 extends over 16 amino acids. As DNA, the CDR3 is TGTGCCAGCAGCTTTCAGCGGAGGCTTAACACCGGGGAGCTGTTTTTT. Protein product: CASSFQRRLNTGELFF.

The chain employs TRBV5-4 and TRBJ2-6, with D perhaps matching TRBD1 (6 bases). CDR3 size: 17 residues. Trimming removed 4 bases at V and 0 bases at J, with 14 bases between. Germline V gene data show CDR1 as SGHNT and CDR2 as YYREEE (reference sequence). CDR3 in DNA: TGTGCCAGCAGCCGAGGGGGTGACAGCTCTGGGGCCAACGTCCTGACTTTC. Translated: CASSRGGDSSGANVLTF. Drawing the rest from reference TRBV5-4 and TRBJ2-6, the complete variable domain is ETGVTQSPTHLIKTRGQQVTLRCSSQSGHNTVSWYQQALGQGPQFIFQYYREEENGRGNFPPRFSGLQFPNYSSELNVNALELDDSALYLCASSRGGDSSGANVLTFGAGSRLTVL.

V is TRBV7-2 and J is TRBJ1-1; the match to TRBD1 covers 8 bases. V lost 3 bases, J lost 4 bases, and 1 base stayed unmatched. Per the germline V gene, CDR1 is SGHTA and CDR2 is FQGNSA. The CDR3 consists of 13 residues. The CDR3 DNA is TGTGCCAGCAGCTTCACAGGGGGCACTGAAGCTTTCTTT. Its protein product is CASSFTGGTEAFF.

This clone was detected only once. The chain employs TRBV19 and TRBJ1-1, with no clear D. This CDR3 is 18 amino acids long. Trimming left V 5 bases short and J 4 bases short, with 26 bases between. Germline lookup yields CDR1 LNHDA and CDR2 SQIVND (reference sequence). Here the CDR3 DNA reads TGTGCCAGTAGTCTCCGACATCTGCCCTCTAACCGGGGCACTGAAGCTTTCTTT. Translation gives CASSLRHLPSNRGTEAFF.

This clone has just one count. This specimen includes other DNA sequences encoding the same CDR3. The V gene is TRBV5-6, the J gene TRBJ1-2; D possibly corresponds to TRBD1 (5 bases). The germline V and J ends were trimmed by 6 bases and 8 bases, with 20 bases remaining between them. The CDR3 has 14 amino acids. CDR1 is SGHDT and CDR2 is YYEEEE in the germline V gene. Here the CDR3 DNA reads TGTGCCAGCACCTCACTGACAGTCCTGAGGGGCTACACCTTC. Its protein product is CASTSLTVLRGYTF.

The chain recombines TRBV27 with TRBJ1-6; D call uncertain. Germline CDR1 is MNHEY and CDR2 is SMNVEV (reference sequence). This CDR3 has 17 residues. V dropped 3 bases and J dropped 0 bases, with 12 bases sitting between them. The CDR3 nucleotides read TGTGCCAGCAGTTTGGCTTTCATCAGCTCCTATAATTCACCCCTCCACTTT. Amino acids: CASSLAFISSYNSPLHF.

The genes are TRBV9 and TRBJ2-3, with D unclear. This CDR3 is 16 amino acids long. V was clipped by 0 bases and J by 0 bases, with 11 bases between them. Germline V gene sequence: CDR1 SGDLS, CDR2 YYNGEE. The CDR3 DNA is TGTGCCAGCAGCGTAGGTGCTAGGCCTAGCACAGATACGCAGTATTTT. This encodes CASSVGARPSTDTQYF.

The genes are TRBV6-2 or TRBV6-3 and TRBJ2-4; 7 bases align to TRBD1. V lost 4 bases to trimming and J lost 13 bases; unmatched junction nucleotides: 19. The germline gives CDR1 MNHEY, CDR2 SVGEGT. There are 16 residues in the CDR3. The CDR3 here is CASSSRTVLGQLPQYF. The DNA of the CDR3 is TGTGCCAGCAGTTCCCGGACTGTCTTGGGACAGCTGCCACAGTACTTC.

This clone was found a few times. The chain couples TRBV3-1 (or the pseudogene TRBV3-2) to TRBJ1-2, with TRBD1 identical over 7 bases. Germline CDR1 and CDR2: LGHDT and YNNKEL (reference sequence). The CDR3 runs 16 residues. Trimming removed 4 bases from V and 4 bases from J; junction bases left unmatched: 12. The CDR3 nucleotides are TGTGCCAGCAGCCCGAGCCAGGGACAGCCTCTCTATGGCTACACCTTC. It is translated as CASSPSQGQPLYGYTF.

This CDR3 reads CAWKIGQGAQPQHF. In nucleotides, the CDR3 is TGTGCCTGGAAGATAGGACAGGGGGCTCAGCCCCAGCATTTT. This sequence joins TRBV30 and TRBJ1-5, with 11 bases aligning to TRBD1. CDR3 length: 14 residues. CDR1 GTSNPN and CDR2 SVGIG come from the germline V gene (reference sequence). V shed 4 bases and J 6 bases; nucleotides not matched to a gene: 5.

The sample holds a few counts of this clone. The CDR3 region has the DNA TGTGCCAGCAGCCAAGTAGCAGGGATGGCCTACAATGAGCAGTTCTTC. This encodes CASSQVAGMAYNEQFF. The chain carries TRBV3-1 (or the pseudogene TRBV3-2) and TRBJ2-1, with D maybe TRBD1 (5 bases). The CDR3 is 16 amino acids. Germline assignment: CDR1 LGHDT and CDR2 YNNKEL (reference sequence). The V end lost 1 base, the J end lost 2 bases, and 12 bases lay between the germline ends.

The J gene is TRBJ1-6, the V gene TRBV7-9; 7 bases map to TRBD1. This CDR3 has 12 amino acids. Per germline, CDR1 SEHNR and CDR2 FQNEAQ (reference sequence). V was clipped by 6 bases and J by 14 bases; unmatched bases: 7. The CDR3 nucleotides are TGTGCCAGCAGTCAACAGGGGTCGGCCCTCCACTTT. Its protein product is CASSQQGSALHF.

This clone was recorded a few times. This CDR3 reads CASSIGTAQSNYGYTF. The CDR3 coding sequence is TGTGCCAGTAGTATCGGGACAGCCCAGTCTAACTATGGCTACACCTTC. This sequence joins TRBV19 and TRBJ1-2, with 7 bases that match TRBD1. J was trimmed by 0 bases and V by 3 bases; bases with no gene match: 7. The CDR3 has 16 amino acids. Germline CDR1 LNHDA, CDR2 SQIVND (reference sequence).

This clone was seen more than once but under ten times. The rearrangement joins TRBV14 to TRBJ1-4, with no clear D. V was shortened by 2 bases and J by 2 bases, with 12 bases between the two germline ends. The CDR3 extends over 16 amino acids. Per the germline V gene, CDR1 is SGHDN and CDR2 is FVKESK. The CDR3 loop reads CASSQSRILTNEKLFF. The CDR3 DNA reads as TGTGCCAGCAGCCAAAGCCGTATCCTGACTAATGAAAAACTGTTTTTT.

The J gene is TRBJ1-1, the V gene TRBV7-9; maybe TRBD1 (5 bases). V was clipped by 2 bases and J by 10 bases, with 14 bases between them. The CDR3 spans 13 residues. Germline assignment: CDR1 SEHNR and CDR2 FQNEAQ (reference sequence). The CDR3 bases are TGTGCCAGCAGCTTACTTTCCGGACATGGAGCTTTCTTT. Encoded protein: CASSLLSGHGAFF.

The chain combines TRBV21-1 with TRBJ1-2. TRBV21-1 corresponds to a pseudogene. This CDR3 is 16 amino acids long. Here the CDR3 reads CASRGPSGGPCYGYTF. The CDR3 DNA follows: TGTGCCAGCAGGGGACCGAGCGGGGGGCCTTGCTATGGCTACACCTTC.

The chain carries TRBV9 and TRBJ2-3; a weak D match, TRBD2 (5 bases). V was shortened by 0 bases and J by 9 bases, with 17 bases between the two germline ends. The CDR3 has 15 residues. Germline V gene sequence: CDR1 SGDLS, CDR2 YYNGEE. The CDR3 sequence: CASSVDPGTLTTQYF. CDR3 bases: TGTGCCAGCAGCGTAGATCCGGGAACATTAACGACGCAGTATTTT.

This chain uses TRBV29-1 with TRBJ2-7; D is possibly TRBD1 (6 bases). The germline V and J ends were trimmed by 3 bases and 7 bases, with 16 bases remaining between them. CDR3 length: 13 amino acids. The germline V gene encodes CDR1 SQVTM and CDR2 ANQGSEA. CDR3 in DNA: TGCAGCGTTGATCGGGGCAGGGGTGAGGAGCAGTACTTC. Translated: CSVDRGRGEEQYF.

V and J are TRBV9 and TRBJ2-2; 8 nucleotides line up with TRBD1. Germline CDR1 SGDLS, CDR2 YYNGEE. The CDR3 contains 17 residues. V shed 0 bases and J 4 bases; nucleotides not matched to a gene: 8. Here the CDR3 reads CASSVAGQGALTGELFF. The CDR3, as DNA: TGTGCCAGCAGCGTAGCTGGCCAGGGGGCCCTCACCGGGGAGCTGTTTTTT. The full variable domain, in which reference TRBV9 and TRBJ2-2 provide the parts outside the CDR3, is DSGVTQTPKHLITATGQRVTLRCSPRSGDLSVYWYQQSLDQGLQFLIQYYNGEERAKGNILERFSAQQFPDLHSELNLSSLELGDSALYFCASSVAGQGALTGELFFGEGSRLTVL.

The chain couples TRBV28 to TRBJ1-4, with 7 bases identical to TRBD1. Germline loops: CDR1 MDHEN, CDR2 SYDVKM. The J segment lost 6 bases and the V segment lost 3 bases, leaving 7 bases of the junction unmatched. CDR3 length: 15 residues. The CDR3 coding sequence is TGTGCCAGCAGTTTTCTAGACAGGGCGGATGAAAAACTGTTTTTT. It codes for CASSFLDRADEKLFF.

The chain links TRBV11-3 to TRBJ2-1; D call uncertain. There are 15 residues in the CDR3. V was trimmed by 2 bases and J by 7 bases, leaving 15 bases between them. Germline V gene lookup returns CDR1 SGHNT and CDR2 YENEEA. CDR3 DNA sequence: TGTGCCAGCAGCTTACGCGGCGGAAGTCCAAATGAGCAGTTCTTC. It codes for CASSLRGGSPNEQFF.

The rearrangement joins TRBV24-1 to TRBJ2-2; D ambiguous. Germline V gives CDR1 KGHDR, CDR2 SFDVKD. This CDR3 region has 12 residues. Trimming shortened V by 8 bases and J by 3 bases, and 6 bases separated the two germline ends. CDR3: CATNSDTGELFF. The CDR3 nucleotides are TGTGCCACCAACAGTGACACCGGGGAGCTGTTTTTT.

The rearrangement links TRBV4-1 to TRBJ2-1; TRBD2 matches at 9 bases. The CDR3 loop spans 18 amino acids. V shed 1 base, J shed 7 bases, and the junction held 14 bases outside the gene matches. Germline CDR1 is MGHRA and CDR2 is YSYEKL. The CDR3 nucleotides are TGCGCCAGCAGCCAAGCGGTATTGGGAGCGGGGGGATCAAATGAGCAGTTCTTC. Translation gives CASSQAVLGAGGSNEQFF.